A selection of T cell receptor beta chains follows, all from one sample in a study of radiation and T cells in renal cell carcinoma. Profiling relied on immunoSEQ multiplex PCR, and the TCRdb table lists in-frame clones only, not all of them. The sample shows approximately 120,000 clones, around 84% of them seen only once. The source was blood, collected from a patient whose treatment included radiotherapy and nephrectomy. The receptors shown here come from a woman aged 55-70 years with renal cell carcinoma. Both conserved end residues are part of each CDR3. The D gene is left open where the match is weak. Only part of the rows carry a size: once, few, many, or a class if the clone is expanded.

cdr3_nt	cdr3_aa	v_call	d_call	clone_size	j_call
TGTGCCGCCCGGGCCCGAGGGGGCGCGTTCGGCTACACCTTC	CAARARGGAFGYTF	TRBV6-6	TRBD1	-	TRBJ1-2
TGTGCCAGTAGTAACAGACTCCCGAACTATGGCTACACCTTC	CASSNRLPNYGYTF	TRBV19	-	-	TRBJ1-2
TGTGCCAGCCTAGCCGGAGGGGGCTACGAGCAGTACTTC	CASLAGGGYEQYF	TRBV28	-	-	TRBJ2-7
TGTGCCAGCTCACCAGGGGACAGGCTCTACGAGCAGTACTTC	CASSPGDRLYEQYF	TRBV18	TRBD1	-	TRBJ2-7
TGTGCCAGTAGCCCCTCTGGGACGACTTATGGGAATGACAATCAGCCCCAGCATTTT	CASSPSGTTYGNDNQPQHF	TRBV19	-	-	TRBJ1-5
TGTGCCAGCAGTGAATCCCTCGGAGGGAGCTCCCCCTACGAGCAGTACTTC	CASSESLGGSSPYEQYF	TRBV25-1	-	-	TRBJ2-7
TGTGCCAGCAGCTTGGGCAGGGGGAATGAAAAACTGTTTTTT	CASSLGRGNEKLFF	TRBV5-4	TRBD1	-	TRBJ1-4
TGTGCCAGCCCTAAGCGTCATAGGGACAGCCGCTCTGGGGCCAACGTCCTGACTTTC	CASPKRHRDSRSGANVLTF	TRBV28	TRBD1	once	TRBJ2-6
TGCAGCGTTGAGAGTTCAGATACGCAGTATTTT	CSVESSDTQYF	TRBV29-1	-	-	TRBJ2-3
TGTGCCAGCAGCTTGACAGGGACAGGGAATCAGCCCCAGCATTTT	CASSLTGTGNQPQHF	TRBV5-4	TRBD1	-	TRBJ1-5
TGTGCCAGCAGCCCCGGAAGTCTGGGCAATTCACCCCTCCACTTT	CASSPGSLGNSPLHF	TRBV12-1	-	few	TRBJ1-6
TGCAGTGCCCACGACAGGTACGAGCAGTACTTC	CSAHDRYEQYF	TRBV20-1	-	-	TRBJ2-7
TGCGCCAGCAGCCAAGATGTCTCCGGCGGCTATGGCTACACCTTC	CASSQDVSGGYGYTF	TRBV4-3	-	-	TRBJ1-2
TGCGCCAGCAGCTTGGAAAGCCTCTCTGGAAACACCATATATTTT	CASSLESLSGNTIYF	TRBV5-1	-	-	TRBJ1-3
TGCGCCAGCAGCCAAGAACTAGCGGGCCCCTACGAGCAGTACTTC	CASSQELAGPYEQYF	TRBV4-1	TRBD2	-	TRBJ2-7
TGCAGCGTTGAAGTAGGGAGGCAAGAGACCCAGTACTTC	CSVEVGRQETQYF	TRBV29-1	-	-	TRBJ2-5
TGTGCCAGCTCACCGAGGGGGGACACCGGGGAGCTGTTTTTT	CASSPRGDTGELFF	TRBV18	-	-	TRBJ2-2
TGTGCCAGTAAAGACATGAACACTGAAGCTTTCTTT	CASKDMNTEAFF	TRBV19	-	few	TRBJ1-1
TGTGCCACCAGCAGAGATAGGGCAGATACGCAGTATTTT	CATSRDRADTQYF	TRBV15	-	-	TRBJ2-3
TGTGCCAGCAGCTTGACAGGGACCAAAAACATTCAGTACTTC	CASSLTGTKNIQYF	TRBV9	TRBD1	-	TRBJ2-4
TGTGCCAGCAGCCAGGCCTACTACGAGCAGTACTTC	CASSQAYYEQYF	TRBV14	-	-	TRBJ2-7
TGTGCCAGCAGACAGGATAGCAATCAGCCCCAGCATTTT	CASRQDSNQPQHF	TRBV6-4	-	-	TRBJ1-5
TGCGCCAGCAGCCAAGAGCGGGGTCTCTCTGGGGCCAACGTCCTGACTTTC	CASSQERGLSGANVLTF	TRBV4-3	-	-	TRBJ2-6
TGCGCCAGCAGCCAAGATGGACAGATCAATCAGCCCCAGCATTTT	CASSQDGQINQPQHF	TRBV4-1	-	-	TRBJ1-5
TGTGCCAGCTCAGTTACGGGGGAGCAGCCCCAGCATTTT	CASSVTGEQPQHF	TRBV18	-	-	TRBJ1-5
TGTGCCAGCAGCGTAGACCAGGGAATACATTCACCCCTCCACTTT	CASSVDQGIHSPLHF	TRBV9	-	-	TRBJ1-6
TGTGCCATCAGTGAGGATGTTGGCAGGGGAGGTAGCTATGGCTACACCTTC	CAISEDVGRGGSYGYTF	TRBV10-3	-	-	TRBJ1-2
TGTGCCTGGAAAGCGGCAGACAAAAACATTCAGTACTTC	CAWKAADKNIQYF	TRBV30	-	-	TRBJ2-4
TGCAGCGTTCGCATGGGGGGGCGAAACACTGAAGCTTTCTTT	CSVRMGGRNTEAFF	TRBV29-1	-	few	TRBJ1-1
TGCGCCAGCAGCTTAGGGGCCTCGAACACTGAAGCTTTCTTT	CASSLGASNTEAFF	TRBV5-1	-	-	TRBJ1-1
TGTGCCAGCAGTGAAGATATGGGGAACACTGAAGCTTTCTTT	CASSEDMGNTEAFF	TRBV6-1	-	few	TRBJ1-1
TGCAGCGTTGTGTACGGGACTAGTTTCACCTACGAGCAGTACTTC	CSVVYGTSFTYEQYF	TRBV29-1	TRBD2	-	TRBJ2-7
TGTGCCTGGACCCTATTCAGGGGCCTCCGAGGGAACTATGGCTACACCTTC	CAWTLFRGLRGNYGYTF	TRBV30	-	-	TRBJ1-2
TGTGCCAGCAGCACGGACAGGCAATTCTCCTACAATGAGCAGTTCTTC	CASSTDRQFSYNEQFF	TRBV4-2	TRBD1	-	TRBJ2-1
TGTGCCAGCAGCCCAGGGGGGAACACTGAAGCTTTCTTT	CASSPGGNTEAFF	TRBV11-3	TRBD1	few	TRBJ1-1
TGTGCCAGCTCACCGCGGGACCCCGCGGCTGGAAACACCATATATTTT	CASSPRDPAAGNTIYF	TRBV18	-	-	TRBJ1-3
TGTGCCAGCAGCGACAGGGTTTTCGTCGCAGATACGCAGTATTTT	CASSDRVFVADTQYF	TRBV7-2	TRBD1	-	TRBJ2-3
TGTGCCAGCTCACAAGGGACAGTGTCCTACGAGCAGTACTTC	CASSQGTVSYEQYF	TRBV18	TRBD1	-	TRBJ2-7
TGTGCCAGCAGCACCCACAGGACTTCCTCTGGAAACACCATATATTTT	CASSTHRTSSGNTIYF	TRBV14	-	-	TRBJ1-3
TGTGCCAGCAGCATTGGGACAGCCAACACTGAAGCTTTCTTT	CASSIGTANTEAFF	TRBV11-1	TRBD1	-	TRBJ1-1
TGTGCCTGGATTGCTCCGAGCTCCTACAATGAGCAGTTCTTC	CAWIAPSSYNEQFF	TRBV30	-	once	TRBJ2-1
TGTGCCAGCAGCGTAGGCATAGCCAATCAGCCCCAGCATTTT	CASSVGIANQPQHF	TRBV9	-	-	TRBJ1-5
TGTGCCAGCAGCCAAGCCGGGAGCCCCTACGAGCAGTACTTC	CASSQAGSPYEQYF	TRBV6-5	-	-	TRBJ2-7
TGCGCCAGCAGCTTAGGGACTCAAGGGGAGACCCAGTACTTC	CASSLGTQGETQYF	TRBV5-1	-	-	TRBJ2-5
TGTGCCAGCAGCTTTAGCGGCCGCGCTTACAATGAGCAGTTCTTC	CASSFSGRAYNEQFF	TRBV11-2	-	-	TRBJ2-1
TGTGCCAGTAGTATGGGGGACGAGCAGTACTTC	CASSMGDEQYF	TRBV19	-	-	TRBJ2-7